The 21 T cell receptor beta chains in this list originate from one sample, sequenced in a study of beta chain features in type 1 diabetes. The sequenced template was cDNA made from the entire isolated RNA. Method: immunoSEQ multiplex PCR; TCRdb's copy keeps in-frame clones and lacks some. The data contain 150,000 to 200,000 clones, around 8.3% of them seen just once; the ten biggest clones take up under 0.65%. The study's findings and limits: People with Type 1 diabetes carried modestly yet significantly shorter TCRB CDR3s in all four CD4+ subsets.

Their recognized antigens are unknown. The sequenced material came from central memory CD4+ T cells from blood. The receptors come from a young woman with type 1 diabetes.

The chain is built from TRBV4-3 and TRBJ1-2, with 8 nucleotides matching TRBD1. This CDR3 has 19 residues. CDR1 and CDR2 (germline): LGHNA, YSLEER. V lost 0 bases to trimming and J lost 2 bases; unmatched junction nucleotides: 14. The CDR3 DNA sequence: TGCGCCAGCAGCCAAGACAGGGGGCGCAGGGTTGGACTAAACTATGGCTACACCTTC. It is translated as CASSQDRGRRVGLNYGYTF.

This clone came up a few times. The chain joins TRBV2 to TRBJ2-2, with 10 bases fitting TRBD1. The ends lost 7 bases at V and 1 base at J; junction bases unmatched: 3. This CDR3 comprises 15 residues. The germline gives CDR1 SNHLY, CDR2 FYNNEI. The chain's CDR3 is CASNRDRGNTGELFF. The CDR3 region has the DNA TGTGCCAGCAACCGGGACAGGGGGAACACCGGGGAGCTGTTTTTT. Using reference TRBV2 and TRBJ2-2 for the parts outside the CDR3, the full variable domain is EPEVTQTPSHQVTQMGQEVILRCVPISNHLYFYWYRQILGQKVEFLVSFYNNEISEKSEIFDDQFSVERPDGSNFTLKIRSTKLEDSAMYFCASNRDRGNTGELFFGEGSRLTVL.

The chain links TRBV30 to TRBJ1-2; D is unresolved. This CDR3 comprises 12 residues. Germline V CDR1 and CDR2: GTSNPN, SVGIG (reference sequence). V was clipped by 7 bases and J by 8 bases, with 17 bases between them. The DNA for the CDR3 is TGTGCCTTGCTCCGGGAGCCGGAGGGCTACACCTTC. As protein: CALLREPEGYTF.

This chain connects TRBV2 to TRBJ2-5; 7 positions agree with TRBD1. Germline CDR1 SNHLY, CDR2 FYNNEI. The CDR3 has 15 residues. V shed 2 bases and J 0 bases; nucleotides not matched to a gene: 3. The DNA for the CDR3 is TGTGCCAGCAGTGAACAGGGACAGTACCAAGAGACCCAGTACTTC. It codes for CASSEQGQYQETQYF.

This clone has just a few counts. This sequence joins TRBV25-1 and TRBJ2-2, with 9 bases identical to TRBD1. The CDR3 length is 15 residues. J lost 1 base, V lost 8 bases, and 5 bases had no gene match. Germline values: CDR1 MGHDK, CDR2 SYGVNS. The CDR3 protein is CASGRQGGNTGELFF. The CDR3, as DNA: TGTGCCAGCGGCCGACAGGGGGGGAACACCGGGGAGCTGTTTTTT.

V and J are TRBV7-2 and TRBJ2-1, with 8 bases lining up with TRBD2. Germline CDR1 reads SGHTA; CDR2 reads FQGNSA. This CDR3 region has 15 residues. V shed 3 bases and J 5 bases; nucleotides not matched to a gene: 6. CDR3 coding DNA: TGTGCCAGCAGCTTTATGTTTAGCGGGAACAATGAGCAGTTCTTC. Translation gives CASSFMFSGNNEQFF. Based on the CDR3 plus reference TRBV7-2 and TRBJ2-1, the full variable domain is GAGVSQSPSNKVTEKGKDVELRCDPISGHTALYWYRQSLGQGLEFLIYFQGNSAPDKSGLPSDRFSAERTGGSVSTLTIQRTQQEDSAVYLCASSFMFSGNNEQFFGPGTRLTVL.

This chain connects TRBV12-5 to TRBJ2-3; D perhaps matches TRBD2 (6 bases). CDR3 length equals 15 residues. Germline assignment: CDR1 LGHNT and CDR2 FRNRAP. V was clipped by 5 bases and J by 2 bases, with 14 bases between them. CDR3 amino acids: CASGAIGSYTDTQYF. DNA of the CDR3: TGTGCTAGTGGTGCTATCGGGAGTTACACAGATACGCAGTATTTT.

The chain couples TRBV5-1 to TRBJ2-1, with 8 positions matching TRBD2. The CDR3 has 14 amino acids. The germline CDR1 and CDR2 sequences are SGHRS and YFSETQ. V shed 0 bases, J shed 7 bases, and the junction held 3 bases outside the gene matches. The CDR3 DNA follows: TGCGCCAGCAGCTTGGATCCTAGCGGGAATGAGCAGTTCTTC. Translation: CASSLDPSGNEQFF. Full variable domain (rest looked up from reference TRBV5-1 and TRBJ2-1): KAGVTQTPRYLIKTRGQQVTLSCSPISGHRSVSWYQQTPGQGLQFLFEYFSETQRNKGNFPGRFSGRQFSNSRSEMNVSTLELGDSALYLCASSLDPSGNEQFFGPGTRLTVL.

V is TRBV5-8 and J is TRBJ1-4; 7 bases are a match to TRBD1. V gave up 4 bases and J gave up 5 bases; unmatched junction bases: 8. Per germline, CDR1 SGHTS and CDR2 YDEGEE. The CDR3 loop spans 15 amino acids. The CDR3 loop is CASSQYRGENEKLFF. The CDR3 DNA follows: TGTGCCAGCAGCCAATACAGGGGAGAGAATGAAAAACTGTTTTTT. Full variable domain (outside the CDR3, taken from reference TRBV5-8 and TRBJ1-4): EAGVTQSPTHLIKTRGQQATLRCSPISGHTSVYWYQQALGLGLQFLLWYDEGEERNRGNFPPRFSGRQFPNYSSELNVNALELEDSALYLCASSQYRGENEKLFFGSGTQLSVL.

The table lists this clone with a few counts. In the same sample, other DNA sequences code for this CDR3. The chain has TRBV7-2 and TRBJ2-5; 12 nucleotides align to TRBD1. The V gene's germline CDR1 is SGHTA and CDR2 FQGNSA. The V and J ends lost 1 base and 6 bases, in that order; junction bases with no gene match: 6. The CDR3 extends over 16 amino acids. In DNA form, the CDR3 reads TGTGCCAGCAGCTTAGTTGGGACAGGGGGCCTAAAGACCCAGTACTTC. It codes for CASSLVGTGGLKTQYF. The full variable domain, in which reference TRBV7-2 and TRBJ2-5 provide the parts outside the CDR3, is GAGVSQSPSNKVTEKGKDVELRCDPISGHTALYWYRQSLGQGLEFLIYFQGNSAPDKSGLPSDRFSAERTGGSVSTLTIQRTQQEDSAVYLCASSLVGTGGLKTQYFGPGTRLLVL.

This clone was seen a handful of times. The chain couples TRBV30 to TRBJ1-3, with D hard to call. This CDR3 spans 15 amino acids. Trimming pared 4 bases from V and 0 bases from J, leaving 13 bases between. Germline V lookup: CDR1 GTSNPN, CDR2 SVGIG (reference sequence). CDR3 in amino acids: CAWISTRISGNTIYF. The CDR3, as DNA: TGTGCCTGGATCTCGACACGGATCTCTGGAAACACCATATATTTT.

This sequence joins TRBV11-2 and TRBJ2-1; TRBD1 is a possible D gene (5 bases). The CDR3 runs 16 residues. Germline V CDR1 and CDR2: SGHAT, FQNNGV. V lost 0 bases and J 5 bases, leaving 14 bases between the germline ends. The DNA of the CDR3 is TGTGCCAGCAGCTTAGATCTAGGCAGGGTAAACAATGAGCAGTTCTTC. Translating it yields CASSLDLGRVNNEQFF.

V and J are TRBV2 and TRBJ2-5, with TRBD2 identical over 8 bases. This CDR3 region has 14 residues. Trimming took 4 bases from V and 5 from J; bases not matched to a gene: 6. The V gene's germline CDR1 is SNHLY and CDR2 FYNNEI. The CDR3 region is CASSGQGLGETQYF. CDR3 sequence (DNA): TGTGCCAGCAGTGGGCAGGGACTAGGGGAGACCCAGTACTTC.

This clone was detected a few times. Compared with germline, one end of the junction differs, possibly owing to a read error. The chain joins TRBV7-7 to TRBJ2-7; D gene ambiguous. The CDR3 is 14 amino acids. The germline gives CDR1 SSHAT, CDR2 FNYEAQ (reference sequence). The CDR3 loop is CASSLDLSSYEQYF. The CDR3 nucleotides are TGTGCTAGCAGCTTAGATCTTAGTTCATACGAGCAGTACTTC.

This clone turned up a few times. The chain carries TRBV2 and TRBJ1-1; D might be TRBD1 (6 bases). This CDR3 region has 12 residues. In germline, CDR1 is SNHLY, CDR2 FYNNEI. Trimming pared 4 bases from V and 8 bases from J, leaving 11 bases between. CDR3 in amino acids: CASSVQGPEAFF. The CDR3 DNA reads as TGTGCCAGCAGTGTACAGGGACCGGAAGCTTTCTTT. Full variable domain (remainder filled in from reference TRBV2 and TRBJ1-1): EPEVTQTPSHQVTQMGQEVILRCVPISNHLYFYWYRQILGQKVEFLVSFYNNEISEKSEIFDDQFSVERPDGSNFTLKIRSTKLEDSAMYFCASSVQGPEAFFGQGTRLTVV.

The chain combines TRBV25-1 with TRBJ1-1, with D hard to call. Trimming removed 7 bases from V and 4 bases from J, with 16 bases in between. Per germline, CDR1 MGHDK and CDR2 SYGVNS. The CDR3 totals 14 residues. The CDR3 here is CASKLGGLSTEAFF. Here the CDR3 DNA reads TGTGCCAGCAAGTTGGGAGGGCTGAGCACTGAAGCTTTCTTT.

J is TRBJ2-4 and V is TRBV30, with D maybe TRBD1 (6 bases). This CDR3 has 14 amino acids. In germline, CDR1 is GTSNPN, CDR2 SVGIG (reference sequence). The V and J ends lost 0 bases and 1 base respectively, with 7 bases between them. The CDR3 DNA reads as TGTGCCTGGAGTGTAACAGGGGCCAAAAACATTCAGTACTTC. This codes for CAWSVTGAKNIQYF.

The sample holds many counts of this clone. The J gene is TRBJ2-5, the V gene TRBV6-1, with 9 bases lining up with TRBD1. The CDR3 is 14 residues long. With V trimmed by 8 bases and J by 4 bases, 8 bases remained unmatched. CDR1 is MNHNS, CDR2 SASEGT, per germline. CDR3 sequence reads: CASALDRGGETQYF. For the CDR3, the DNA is TGTGCCAGCGCCCTGGACAGGGGAGGAGAGACCCAGTACTTC.

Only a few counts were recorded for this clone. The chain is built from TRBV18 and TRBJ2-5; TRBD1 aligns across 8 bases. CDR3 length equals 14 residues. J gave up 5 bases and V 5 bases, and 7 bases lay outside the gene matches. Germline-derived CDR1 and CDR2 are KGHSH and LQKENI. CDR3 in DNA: TGTGCCAGCTCATCGGCAGGGGGCGGTGAGACCCAGTACTTC. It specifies CASSSAGGGETQYF.

The CDR3 here is CASSLGRAYSSYNEQFF. The DNA for the CDR3 is TGTGCCAGCAGCTTAGGGCGGGCCTACTCCTCCTACAATGAGCAGTTCTTC. V usage is TRBV7-8 and J usage is TRBJ2-1; D may be TRBD2 (5 bases). The V gene lost 1 base and the J gene lost 0 bases, with 13 bases spanning the gap. The CDR3 covers 17 residues. Germline V gene data show CDR1 as SGHVS and CDR2 as FQNEAQ.

The CDR3 loop is CASESREEKLFF. The DNA for the CDR3 is TGTGCCAGCGAATCCCGGGAGGAAAAACTGTTTTTT. The chain joins TRBV7-9 to TRBJ1-4, with no clear D. There are 12 residues in the CDR3. Between the trimmed V and J ends, which lost 8 bases and 8 bases, there was a span of 12 bases. CDR1 and CDR2 (germline): SEHNR, FQNEAQ (reference sequence). Drawing the rest from reference TRBV7-9 and TRBJ1-4, the complete variable domain is DTGVSQNPRHKITKRGQNVTFRCDPISEHNRLYWYRQTLGQGPEFLTYFQNEAQLEKSRLLSDRFSAERPKGSFSTLEIQRTEQGDSAMYLCASESREEKLFFGSGTQLSVL.